The 19 T cell receptor beta chains given below trace back to one sample, sequenced in a study of blood T cell repertoires in COVID-19. The method was immunoSEQ multiplex PCR; TCRdb's version includes in-frame clones alone and lacks a portion of them. The profile covers over 55,000 clones, with more than 70% appearing a single time and around 9.5% taken by the ten largest. The sequencing sample was made of peripheral blood. Receptors originate from a man between 50 and 59 years old with active COVID-19.

This chain uses TRBV27 with TRBJ2-1; 7 nucleotides agree with TRBD1. The CDR3 runs 13 residues. CDR1 is MNHEY, CDR2 SMNVEV, per germline (reference sequence). With 4 bases clipped from V and 4 bases from J, the junction kept 1 base outside the gene matches. CDR3 residues: CASSYRGYNEQFF. In nucleotides, the CDR3 is TGTGCCAGCAGTTACAGGGGATACAATGAGCAGTTCTTC.

This clone appeared a single time. The chain links TRBV4-2 to TRBJ2-7; 7 bases agree with TRBD2. The CDR3 has 15 amino acids. The trim removed 4 bases at V and 4 bases at J, leaving 10 bases unmatched. Germline V lookup: CDR1 LGHNA, CDR2 YNFKEQ. This chain's CDR3 is CASSLPDPSGYEQYF. CDR3 in DNA: TGTGCCAGCAGCCTTCCCGATCCTAGCGGTTACGAGCAGTACTTC.

The CDR3 reads CAWRTTIGGELFF. The CDR3 nucleotides are TGTGCCTGGAGGACTACCATCGGGGGGGAGCTGTTTTTT. The chain employs TRBV30 and TRBJ2-2; TRBD2 might be the D (5 bases). The CDR3 is 13 amino acids. The V and J ends lost 3 bases and 8 bases respectively, with 13 bases between them. Germline values: CDR1 GTSNPN, CDR2 SVGIG (reference sequence).

The chain links TRBV9 to TRBJ1-3; TRBD1 is a possible D gene (5 bases). V lost 0 bases to trimming and J lost 0 bases, with 16 bases between them. This CDR3 has 18 amino acids. CDR1 is SGDLS, CDR2 YYNGEE, per germline. The CDR3 DNA is TGTGCCAGCAGCGTAGTCAGGGTTCTTCCAAGCTCTGGAAACACCATATATTTT. It yields the protein CASSVVRVLPSSGNTIYF.

The J gene is TRBJ2-7, the V gene TRBV9; TRBD2 aligns across 10 bases. V shed 0 bases, J shed 0 bases, and the junction held 9 bases outside the gene matches. This CDR3 spans 18 amino acids. Germline loops: CDR1 SGDLS, CDR2 YYNGEE. The CDR3 region is CASSVGPGLAGVSYEQYF. The CDR3, as DNA: TGTGCCAGCAGCGTAGGCCCCGGGCTAGCGGGAGTCTCCTACGAGCAGTACTTC. Supplemented by reference TRBV9 and TRBJ2-7, the full variable domain reads DSGVTQTPKHLITATGQRVTLRCSPRSGDLSVYWYQQSLDQGLQFLIQYYNGEERAKGNILERFSAQQFPDLHSELNLSSLELGDSALYFCASSVGPGLAGVSYEQYFGPGTRLTVT.

Turning to this clone: Germline and junction disagree at one end, which may indicate a read error. The chain employs TRBV6-1 and TRBJ2-4; TRBD2 agrees at 14 bases. There are 18 residues in the CDR3. CDR1 MNHNS and CDR2 SASEGT come from the germline V gene. This CDR3 is CASSANPGRTSGRNIQYF. In DNA form, the CDR3 reads TGTGCCAGTAGTGCAAACCCAGGCAGGACTAGCGGGAGGAACATTCAGTACTTC.

V usage is TRBV6-5 and J usage is TRBJ2-7, with 8 bases fitting TRBD2. This CDR3 is 16 amino acids long. V gave up 4 bases and J gave up 1 base; unmatched junction bases: 9. Germline CDR1 reads MNHEY; CDR2 reads SVGAGI. The CDR3 DNA reads TGTGCCAGCAGTTCGGGGGGGGCACTCGGTTCCTACGAGCAGTACTTC. Amino acids: CASSSGGALGSYEQYF.

V and J are TRBV19 and TRBJ1-2, with D perhaps TRBD1 (5 bases). Germline assignment: CDR1 LNHDA and CDR2 SQIVND (reference sequence). The CDR3 spans 14 residues. V dropped 1 base and J dropped 8 bases, with 14 bases sitting between them. This CDR3 reads CASSIAPGNNGYTF. CDR3 in DNA: TGTGCCAGTAGTATAGCTCCAGGGAATAACGGCTACACCTTC.

V usage is TRBV2 and J usage is TRBJ2-6; possibly TRBD2 for D (5 bases). Trimming took off 6 bases at V and 2 bases at J, with 11 bases between the two ends. The V gene's germline CDR1 is SNHLY and CDR2 FYNNEI. This CDR3 region has 15 residues. CDR3 sequence reads: CASSPTRAGANVLTF. CDR3 bases: TGTGCCAGCAGCCCGACGAGGGCTGGGGCCAACGTCCTGACTTTC.

The V gene is TRBV7-9, the J gene TRBJ2-7; D might be TRBD1 (6 bases). The ends were cut back, 8 bases at V and 12 bases at J, with 23 bases in the middle. The CDR3 totals 13 residues. In germline, CDR1 is SEHNR, CDR2 FQNEAQ (reference sequence). CDR3 DNA: TGTGCCAGCGGACGGGACACTTACGTTCTTCCGTACTTC. This translates into CASGRDTYVLPYF.

This chain uses TRBV28 with TRBJ2-7; D is undetermined. V lost 6 bases and J 5 bases, leaving 11 bases between the germline ends. The CDR3 spans 12 residues. Germline values: CDR1 MDHEN, CDR2 SYDVKM. CDR3 in amino acids: CASSSSWHEQYF. CDR3 sequence (DNA): TGTGCCAGCAGCTCCTCCTGGCACGAGCAGTACTTC. The whole variable domain, remainder taken from reference TRBV28 and TRBJ2-7, is DVKVTQSSRYLVKRTGEKVFLECVQDMDHENMFWYRQDPGLGLRLIYFSYDVKMKEKGDIPEGYSVSREKKERFSLILESASTNQTSMYLCASSSSWHEQYFGPGTRLTVT.

The rearrangement uses TRBV5-1 and TRBJ2-5; D possibly corresponds to TRBD1 (6 bases). Germline V gives CDR1 SGHRS, CDR2 YFSETQ. The CDR3 sequence is 16 residues long. V lost 4 bases and J lost 2, with 18 bases in between. The CDR3 loop reads CASSLQGHRIQETQYF. The CDR3 nucleotides are TGCGCCAGCAGCCTCCAGGGACACCGAATACAAGAGACCCAGTACTTC.

This clone has more than one count but fewer than ten. The rearrangement links TRBV3-1 (or the pseudogene TRBV3-2) to TRBJ2-2, with 13 bases aligning to TRBD2. Germline CDR1 is LGHDT and CDR2 is YNNKEL (reference sequence). This CDR3 comprises 18 residues. The junction had 6 bases not matched to a gene; V was cut back by 1 base and J by 4 bases. CDR3 bases: TGTGCCAGCAGCCAAGGCCTGACTAGCGGGGGGTGCACCGGGGAGCTGTTTTTT. Translation: CASSQGLTSGGCTGELFF.

This rearrangement joins TRBV19 to TRBJ2-2; unclear D gene. Between the trimmed V and J ends, which lost 6 bases and 0 bases, there was a span of 14 bases. Germline lookup yields CDR1 LNHDA and CDR2 SQIVND (reference sequence). This CDR3 spans 16 amino acids. CDR3 DNA sequence: TGTGCCAGTAGCATCCTGGGCCAGGCGAACACCGGGGAGCTGTTTTTT. Its translation: CASSILGQANTGELFF.

The chain's CDR3 is CASSLDRDVNTIYF. The DNA of the CDR3 is TGTGCCAGCTCACTCGACAGGGATGTAAACACCATATATTTT. This chain uses TRBV18 with TRBJ1-3; 7 positions match TRBD1. The CDR3 has 14 amino acids. Germline CDR1 KGHSH, CDR2 LQKENI. After removal of 4 bases from V and 6 bases from J, the junction contained 6 bases not matched to a gene.

The J gene is TRBJ2-3, the V gene TRBV7-9; no clear D gene. V shed 1 base and J shed 3 bases, with 5 bases lying between them. Germline V CDR1 and CDR2: SEHNR, FQNEAQ (reference sequence). The CDR3 runs 13 residues. In nucleotides, the CDR3 is TGTGCCAGCAGCTTAGTCGGGACAGATACGCAGTATTTT. The encoded protein is CASSLVGTDTQYF.

The rearrangement uses TRBV4-3 and TRBJ2-3, with 7 positions matching TRBD2. Trimming cost V 1 base and J 2 bases; bases outside gene matches: 3. Looked up from germline, CDR1 is LGHNA and CDR2 is YSLEER. The CDR3 loop spans 15 amino acids. CDR3 protein: CASSQGAGVTDTQYF. The CDR3, as DNA: TGCGCCAGCAGCCAAGGGGCGGGAGTCACAGATACGCAGTATTTT.

The chain combines TRBV19 with TRBJ2-5; D may be TRBD2 (6 bases). The germline gives CDR1 LNHDA, CDR2 SQIVND (reference sequence). V was pared by 7 bases and J by 5 bases, with 17 bases between. The CDR3 contains 14 residues. The chain's CDR3 is CASTGVWGSETQYF. DNA for the CDR3: TGTGCCAGTACGGGGGTCTGGGGGTCGGAGACCCAGTACTTC. Combining the CDR3 with reference TRBV19 and TRBJ2-5 gives the whole variable domain DGGITQSPKYLFRKEGQNVTLSCEQNLNHDAMYWYRQDPGQGLRLIYYSQIVNDFQKGDIAEGYSVSREKKESFPLTVTSAQKNPTAFYLCASTGVWGSETQYFGPGTRLLVL.

The chain uses TRBV3-1 (or the pseudogene TRBV3-2) and TRBJ1-1; 10 bases are shared with TRBD1. The CDR3 is made up of 14 amino acids. CDR1 and CDR2 from the germline V gene are LGHDT and YNNKEL (reference sequence). The junction had 5 bases not matched to a gene; V was cut back by 4 bases and J by 6 bases. The CDR3 nucleotides read TGTGCCAGCAGCCGGGACAGGGGCATTCCTGAAGCTTTCTTT. Its protein is CASSRDRGIPEAFF.